The 19 T cell receptor beta chains given below trace back to one sample, sequenced in a study of blood T cell repertoires in COVID-19. Profiled with immunoSEQ multiplex PCR; TCRdb holds only in-frame clones, not every one. The sample has 15,000 to 20,000 clones; 85% to 90% are singletons. Specimen: peripheral blood. These receptors came from a human donor in a cohort sampled during active COVID-19.

In regard to this clone: The same CDR3 also results from other DNA sequences found in this sample. The gene calls are TRBV18 and TRBJ1-1; 8 bases fit TRBD1. V was clipped by 4 bases and J by 5 bases; unmatched bases: 6. The CDR3 runs to 14 residues. Looked up from germline, CDR1 is KGHSH and CDR2 is LQKENI. CDR3: CASSLGTGGTEAFF. For the CDR3, the DNA is TGTGCCAGCTCACTGGGGACAGGTGGAACTGAAGCTTTCTTT.

CDR3 sequence: CASSETRNTQYF. DNA for the CDR3: TGTGCCAGCAGCGAAACCAGGAATACGCAGTATTTT. The chain joins TRBV3-1 (or the pseudogene TRBV3-2) to TRBJ2-3; D remains unclear. The CDR3 length is 12 residues. Germline values: CDR1 LGHDT, CDR2 YNNKEL (reference sequence). Trimming removed 5 bases from V and 7 bases from J, with 10 bases in between.

The chain recombines TRBV12-3 or TRBV12-4 with TRBJ1-2; D perhaps matches TRBD1 (6 bases). The CDR3 is made up of 11 amino acids. The ends were cut back, 4 bases at V and 6 bases at J, with 6 bases in the middle. The CDR3 DNA reads TGTGCCAGCAGTTCAGGGGATGGCTACACCTTC. Its protein product is CASSSGDGYTF.

The chain joins TRBV24-1 to TRBJ2-1; 9 bases are shared with TRBD2. CDR3 size: 17 residues. Germline V gives CDR1 KGHDR, CDR2 SFDVKD. Trimming took 7 bases from V and 5 from J; bases not matched to a gene: 14. The CDR3 region has the DNA TGTGCCACCAGCCGACCGGGGATTGCTAGCGGGAACAATGAGCAGTTCTTC. Translating gives CATSRPGIASGNNEQFF.

CDR3 DNA sequence: TGCAGCGCCGCCCCGGGACAGCGGAGAACAGATACGCAGTATTTT. Protein sequence: CSAAPGQRRTDTQYF. The J gene is TRBJ2-3, the V gene TRBV29-1, with TRBD1 matching 7 bases. This CDR3 has 15 amino acids. CDR1 and CDR2 (germline): SQVTM, ANQGSEA. The V segment lost 7 bases and the J segment 3 bases; nucleotides outside the gene matches: 13.

This sequence joins TRBV30 and TRBJ1-2; 8 bases match TRBD1. In germline, CDR1 is GTSNPN, CDR2 SVGIG (reference sequence). There are 13 residues in the CDR3. Losses at the gene ends were 2 bases for V and 4 bases for J; bases not matched to a gene: 3. The CDR3 spells CAWSSRGPYGYTF. CDR3 bases: TGTGCCTGGAGTTCCAGGGGGCCCTATGGCTACACCTTC.

This clone was seen once. This chain joins TRBV6-5 and TRBJ2-7; D perhaps matches TRBD1 (5 bases). Trimming stripped 6 bases from V and 1 base from J, with 13 bases between. The germline CDR1 and CDR2 sequences are MNHEY and SVGAGI. This CDR3 has 14 amino acids. The CDR3 loop is CASRRQYSSYEQYF. DNA for the CDR3: TGTGCCAGCAGGCGACAGTACTCTTCCTACGAGCAGTACTTC.

V usage is TRBV28 and J usage is TRBJ1-2; D not certain. The CDR3 length is 16 residues. The germline V gene encodes CDR1 MDHEN and CDR2 SYDVKM. The ends were cut back, 2 bases at V and 0 bases at J, with 13 bases in the middle. As DNA, the CDR3 is TGTGCCAGCAGTTTAAAAGACTTTAGGTCTAACTATGGCTACACCTTC. Its protein is CASSLKDFRSNYGYTF.

The V gene is TRBV18, the J gene TRBJ1-5; TRBD1 is a possible D gene (6 bases). This CDR3 is 15 amino acids long. The germline V gene encodes CDR1 KGHSH and CDR2 LQKENI. Trimming took 2 bases from V and 4 from J, leaving 12 bases between them. The CDR3 nucleotides are TGTGCCAGCTCACCAGACCAGGACAGAAATCAGCCCCAGCATTTT. Translated, it gives CASSPDQDRNQPQHF. Drawing the rest from reference TRBV18 and TRBJ1-5, the complete variable domain is NAGVMQNPRHLVRRRGQEARLRCSPMKGHSHVYWYRQLPEEGLKFMVYLQKENIIDESGMPKERFSAEFPKEGPSILRIQQVVRGDSAAYFCASSPDQDRNQPQHFGDGTRLSIL.

This clone occurred a few times. V usage is TRBV19 and J usage is TRBJ1-1; TRBD1 aligns across 7 bases. The J segment lost 5 bases and the V segment lost 7 bases, leaving 13 bases of the junction unmatched. CDR1 and CDR2 (germline): LNHDA, SQIVND (reference sequence). CDR3 length equals 15 residues. As DNA, the CDR3 is TGTGCCAGTACCGATCTAGGGGGCAGCGGGACTGAAGCTTTCTTT. Protein sequence: CASTDLGGSGTEAFF.

V gene TRBV25-1 combines with J gene TRBJ1-1, with D possibly being TRBD1 (6 bases). Looked up from germline, CDR1 is MGHDK and CDR2 is SYGVNS. The CDR3 extends over 13 amino acids. V gave up 8 bases and J gave up 7 bases, with 17 bases separating them. CDR3 sequence: CASRRQASGEAFF. The CDR3 DNA sequence: TGTGCCAGCCGTAGACAGGCTTCGGGTGAAGCTTTCTTT.

The count of this clone is one. This rearrangement joins TRBV19 to TRBJ1-2; D gene ambiguous. The V gene lost 3 bases and the J gene lost 4 bases, with 9 bases spanning the gap. The CDR3 extends over 13 amino acids. Germline lookup yields CDR1 LNHDA and CDR2 SQIVND (reference sequence). CDR3 residues: CASSMSTIYGYTF. DNA for the CDR3: TGTGCCAGTAGTATGAGCACCATCTATGGCTACACCTTC.

The chain's CDR3 is CASREDRGGYNEQFF. CDR3 in DNA: TGTGCCAGCAGAGAGGACAGGGGAGGCTACAATGAGCAGTTCTTC. The chain joins TRBV7-2 to TRBJ2-1, with TRBD1 identical over 9 bases. CDR1 and CDR2 (germline): SGHTA, FQGNSA. V lost 6 bases, J lost 3 bases, and 6 bases stayed unmatched. The CDR3 spans 15 residues.

The gene calls are TRBV9 and TRBJ1-2, with a weak D call TRBD1 (5 bases). CDR1 SGDLS and CDR2 YYNGEE come from the germline V gene. V lost 3 bases and J lost 2, with 8 bases in between. This CDR3 contains 13 residues. The CDR3 region has the DNA TGTGCCAGCAGCGGAAAGGGGAACTATGGCTACACCTTC. Its translation is CASSGKGNYGYTF.

V usage is TRBV11-2 and J usage is TRBJ2-1, with D perhaps TRBD1 (6 bases). The ends were cut back, 3 bases at V and 8 bases at J, with 14 bases in the middle. This CDR3 is 14 amino acids long. Germline lookup yields CDR1 SGHAT and CDR2 FQNNGV. The CDR3 spells CASSFVTQGHEQFF. CDR3 bases: TGTGCCAGCAGCTTCGTTACACAGGGCCATGAGCAGTTCTTC.

The chain links TRBV5-1 to TRBJ2-7; maybe TRBD2 (6 bases). Trimming took 1 base from V and 5 from J, leaving 19 bases between them. The germline V gene encodes CDR1 SGHRS and CDR2 YFSETQ. CDR3 length: 16 residues. In DNA form, the CDR3 reads TGCGCCAGCAGCTTGATCCTCGGAGGGAGCCCCCACGAGCAGTACTTC. It translates to CASSLILGGSPHEQYF.

Here the CDR3 reads CASSVVSSGTLFF. The CDR3 DNA sequence: TGTGCCAGCAGCGTAGTCTCTAGCGGGACTCTGTTCTTC. V and J are TRBV9 and TRBJ2-1, with 9 bases lining up with TRBD2. The V segment lost 0 bases and the J segment 15 bases; nucleotides outside the gene matches: 7. The CDR3 spans 13 residues. Germline CDR1 SGDLS, CDR2 YYNGEE.

The genes are TRBV6-5 and TRBJ2-1; D remains ambiguous. The CDR3 has 13 amino acids. The germline V gene has CDR1 MNHEY and CDR2 SVGAGI. CDR3 DNA: TGTGCTACCAAACGGAGCTCCTACAATGAGCAGTTCTTC. It is translated as CATKRSSYNEQFF.

Worth noting for this clone: The same CDR3 is also encoded by other DNA sequences in this sample. V usage is TRBV28 and J usage is TRBJ2-2, with TRBD1 matching 7 bases. The CDR3 totals 16 residues. V trimming: 3 bases; J trimming: 0 bases; junction bases outside the gene matches: 4. CDR1 is MDHEN and CDR2 is SYDVKM in the germline V gene. Written as DNA, the CDR3 is TGTGCCAGCAGTTTCCTAGGGACAGCGAACACCGGGGAGCTGTTTTTT. Protein sequence: CASSFLGTANTGELFF.